Listed below are T cell receptor beta chains from one sample, sequenced in a study of regulatory T cells in long-lasting Graves disease. A single record per CDR3 protein comes from TCRdb applying MiXCR to the multiplex PCR reads. Of under 800,000 distinct CDR3 sequences in the sample, roughly 15% were seen once. The same data also contributed to another study, on T cells in Graves' hyperthyroidism and ophthalmopathy.

This material consisted of peripheral blood mononuclear cells (PBMCs), taken at new diagnosis, from a patient treated with antithyroid drugs. The receptor source for this set is a woman younger than 45 with Graves disease. The CDR3 runs from the conserved cysteine through the conserved F or W.

V gene | CDR3 length | CDR3 protein
TRBV27 | 12 | CASRPLKGTAYF
TRBV27 | 11 | CASSAFDTQYF
TRBV7-9 | 14 | CASSFPGAQETQYF
TRBV12-3/TRBV12-4 | 17 | CASSPKRTSGGTDTQYF
TRBV28 | 15 | CASSIPTGYQETQYF
TRBV2 | 11 | CASRNNSPLHF
TRBV30 | 14 | CAWSALGVNEKLFF
TRBV7-9 | 15 | CASSPALHLSYEQYF
TRBV12-3/TRBV12-4 | 18 | CASSFKDRGPEGDTEAFF
TRBV30 | 14 | CAWRRTGEKDGYTF
TRBV6-5 | 14 | CASSSTGINYGYTF
TRBV24-1 | 15 | CATSQDRGWTGELFF
TRBV29-1 | 11 | CSGKYGETQYF
TRBV19 | 14 | CASSIVGSTGELFF
TRBV25-1 | 16 | CASSETRAAITDTQYF
TRBV6-5 | 16 | CASSYSGQSSGNTIYF
TRBV6-1 | 13 | CATQGQFNQPQHF
TRBV18 | 13 | CASSPSALDEQFF
TRBV7-2 | 17 | CASSLRRTGNMNTEAFF
TRBV29-1 | 14 | CSVIAGVWQETQYF
TRBV24-1 | 14 | CATSDAGGIDGYTF
TRBV12-3/TRBV12-4 | 14 | CASSPGDRSLGCFF
TRBV5-8 | 15 | CASSFFLQGDSPLHF
TRBV2 | 14 | CASRVGQGSSPLHF
TRBV20-1 | 15 | CSASPDRSLYEEQYF
TRBV2 | 13 | CASIMGLNQPQHF
TRBV20-1 | 16 | CSAVLNPGTFRETQYF
TRBV12-3/TRBV12-4 | 12 | CASSFRGWELFF
TRBV29-1 | 14 | CSVVGDEGSSEQYF
TRBV6-5 | 14 | CASSYGQGEEKLFF
TRBV20-1 | 11 | CSAQDSYGYTF
TRBV2 | 11 | CASKEPGTYTF
TRBV2 | 14 | CASTEGGGGEKLFF
TRBV6-5 | 16 | CASSYTGTRGTGELFF
TRBV12-3/TRBV12-4 | 15 | CASSPRLVSYNEQFF
TRBV11-2 | 15 | CASSADGTTNEKLFF
TRBV30 | 13 | CAWSVLRAYEQYF
TRBV18 | 16 | CASSPRSRNSYNEQFF
TRBV20-1 | 13 | CSARALSKETQYF
TRBV6-1 | 15 | CASRKADAQNTEAFF
TRBV25-1 | 11 | CASGLYQPQHF
TRBV28 | 16 | CASTGQIAYNAPEQYF
TRBV27 | 15 | CASSLSRQHNSPLHF
TRBV19 | 14 | CASSIAGVRTEAFF
TRBV5-1 | 13 | CASTIPPTGELFF
TRBV19 | 14 | CASSIAPGRTEAFF
TRBV2 | 15 | CASTQQAADNEKLFF